These 30 T cell receptor beta chains originate from one sample sequenced in a study of control samples from healthy donors and cancer patients. Repertoires were generated with immunoSEQ multiplex PCR, while TCRdb's copy carries only in-frame clones and drops some. Of approximately 51,000 clones listed, under 90% are singletons. Sequencing was done on a sample of blood. Source of these receptors: a man aged 70-80 years in good health.

This chain connects TRBV2 to TRBJ2-7, with D uncertain. This CDR3 is built from 12 residues. Germline V gives CDR1 SNHLY, CDR2 FYNNEI. Trimming left V 3 bases short and J 1 base short, with 4 bases between. The CDR3 region is CASSDRSYEQYF. CDR3 DNA sequence: TGTGCCAGCAGTGACAGATCCTACGAGCAGTACTTC.

The CDR3 loop is CASSRTGNQPQHF. CDR3 nucleotides: TGTGCCAGCAGCAGGACAGGGAACCAGCCCCAGCATTTT. J is TRBJ1-5 and V is TRBV12-3 or TRBV12-4, with 8 bases matching TRBD1. V lost 6 bases to trimming and J lost 7 bases; unmatched junction nucleotides: 5. The CDR3 has 13 amino acids.

This clone is hyperexpanded within its sample. The chain recombines TRBV28 with TRBJ2-1; no reliable D call. Trimming removed 1 base from V and 0 bases from J, with 10 bases in between. CDR1 and CDR2 from the germline V gene are MDHEN and SYDVKM. This CDR3 has 16 residues. The CDR3 nucleotides are TGTGCCAGCAGTTTATTAGTAGAGAGCTCCTACAATGAGCAGTTCTTC. This translates into CASSLLVESSYNEQFF. Variable domain in full (rest from reference TRBV28 and TRBJ2-1): DVKVTQSSRYLVKRTGEKVFLECVQDMDHENMFWYRQDPGLGLRLIYFSYDVKMKEKGDIPEGYSVSREKKERFSLILESASTNQTSMYLCASSLLVESSYNEQFFGPGTRLTVL.

The chain couples TRBV7-3 to TRBJ2-7; 7 bases match TRBD1. Looked up from germline, CDR1 is SGHTA and CDR2 is FQGTGA. V lost 5 bases and J lost 6; bases outside the gene matches: 13. The CDR3 has 15 residues. DNA of the CDR3: TGTGCCAGCAGCCCAACAGGGGCCTCCTTGGGCGAGCAGTACTTC. Translation: CASSPTGASLGEQYF.

The chain combines TRBV4-1 with TRBJ2-3; D is perhaps TRBD1 (5 bases). Deletions cut 4 bases from V and 4 bases from J, with 15 bases between. The V gene's germline CDR1 is MGHRA and CDR2 YSYEKL. The CDR3 is made up of 15 amino acids. Here the CDR3 reads CASSPTLQGSDTQYF. As DNA, the CDR3 is TGCGCCAGCAGCCCCACGCTGCAGGGCTCAGATACGCAGTATTTT.

This chain connects TRBV7-9 to TRBJ1-2; D gene unclear. The CDR3 spans 12 residues. Germline CDR1 is SEHNR and CDR2 is FQNEAQ (reference sequence). The ends were cut back, 2 bases at V and 1 base at J, with 2 bases in the middle. The CDR3, as DNA: TGTGCCAGCAGCTTAATTAACTATGGCTACACCTTC. Protein sequence: CASSLINYGYTF.

The chain is built from TRBV6-2 or TRBV6-3 and TRBJ2-7; tentatively, D is TRBD2 (5 bases). The length of the CDR3 is 14 residues. CDR1 and CDR2 (germline): MNHEY, SVGEGT. V lost 1 base and J 7 bases, leaving 14 bases between the germline ends. CDR3 sequence reads: CASSYFLASVEQYF. CDR3 nucleotide sequence: TGTGCCAGCAGTTACTTCCTAGCTAGTGTGGAGCAGTACTTC.

The chain has TRBV25-1 and TRBJ2-1; 10 bases fit TRBD2. CDR1 is MGHDK, CDR2 SYGVNS, per germline. V lost 6 bases, J lost 10 bases, and 12 bases stayed unmatched. The CDR3 is made up of 15 amino acids. As DNA, the CDR3 is TGTGCCAGCAGCCGAGCGGGAGGGACTGCGCGGGAGCAGTTCTTC. This gives the protein CASSRAGGTAREQFF.

The sample holds one count of this clone. J is TRBJ2-7 and V is TRBV5-1, with D tentatively TRBD1 or TRBD2 (5 bases each). The CDR3 is 14 amino acids. V lost 4 bases to trimming and J lost 2 bases, with 13 bases between them. Germline CDR1 SGHRS, CDR2 YFSETQ. In DNA, the CDR3 is TGCGCCAGCAGCCGGGGACCCGGGACCTACGAGCAGTACTTC. It is translated as CASSRGPGTYEQYF. Looking up the rest from reference TRBV5-1 and TRBJ2-7 gives the full variable domain: KAGVTQTPRYLIKTRGQQVTLSCSPISGHRSVSWYQQTPGQGLQFLFEYFSETQRNKGNFPGRFSGRQFSNSRSEMNVSTLELGDSALYLCASSRGPGTYEQYFGPGTRLTVT.

This rearrangement joins TRBV10-2 to TRBJ1-1; D gene unclear. CDR3 length: 14 amino acids. V was cut by 3 bases and J by 4 bases, with 12 bases left in between. Germline lookup yields CDR1 WSHSY and CDR2 SAAADI. The CDR3 here is CASSDRGLATEAFF. CDR3 nucleotide sequence: TGCGCCAGCAGTGATCGAGGGTTGGCCACTGAAGCTTTCTTT.

J is TRBJ1-2 and V is TRBV6-4; tentative D call: TRBD1 (5 bases). Trimming removed 6 bases at V and 0 bases at J, with 8 bases between. Per germline, CDR1 MRHNA and CDR2 SNTAGT. This CDR3 contains 13 residues. The CDR3 DNA is TGTGCCAGCAGCAGGGAGGCTAACTATGGCTACACCTTC. It specifies CASSREANYGYTF.

The V and J genes are TRBV6-2 or TRBV6-3 and TRBJ1-6; D not resolved. Germline V CDR1 and CDR2: MNHEY, SVGEGT. Deletions cut 6 bases from V and 7 bases from J, with 19 bases between. The CDR3 is made up of 16 amino acids. The CDR3 DNA follows: TGTGCCAGCAGCTGGACTCCCCCTACCCCGAATTCACCCCTCCACTTT. It is translated as CASSWTPPTPNSPLHF.

The V call is TRBV28, the J call TRBJ1-3; TRBD1 is a possible D gene (5 bases). V was shortened by 4 bases and J by 2 bases, with 24 bases between the two germline ends. The germline CDR1 and CDR2 sequences are MDHEN and SYDVKM. The CDR3 spans 19 residues. CDR3 loop: CASSSPLGRGYSAGNTIYF. The CDR3 DNA follows: TGTGCCAGCAGTTCCCCATTGGGGCGGGGTTATTCTGCTGGAAACACCATATATTTT.

V gene TRBV7-2 combines with J gene TRBJ2-7; 9 nucleotides agree with TRBD2. The V segment lost 3 bases and the J segment 0 bases; nucleotides outside the gene matches: 3. CDR1 is SGHTA and CDR2 is FQGNSA in the germline V gene. The CDR3 runs to 15 residues. For the CDR3, the DNA is TGTGCCAGCAGCTTCGGACTAGCGTACTCCTACGAGCAGTACTTC. Translated: CASSFGLAYSYEQYF.

The rearrangement joins TRBV29-1 to TRBJ1-4; D is ambiguous. In germline, CDR1 is SQVTM, CDR2 ANQGSEA. The CDR3 spans 12 residues. The V end lost 5 bases, the J end lost 4 bases, and 8 bases lay between the germline ends. In nucleotides, the CDR3 is TGCAGCGTTTTGGAAAGTAATGAAAAACTGTTTTTT. Translating it yields CSVLESNEKLFF.

The gene calls are TRBV28 and TRBJ2-2, with unresolved D. This CDR3 has 13 residues. Germline CDR1 and CDR2: MDHEN and SYDVKM. V was trimmed by 5 bases and J by 4 bases, leaving 8 bases between them. For the CDR3, the DNA is TGTGCCAGCAGTCCTACTGGCACCGGGGAGCTGTTTTTT. As protein: CASSPTGTGELFF.

This rearrangement joins TRBV18 to TRBJ2-2; D is unclear. This CDR3 has 16 residues. Per germline, CDR1 KGHSH and CDR2 LQKENI. Trimming removed 6 bases at V and 1 base at J, with 15 bases between. The CDR3 nucleotides read TGTGCCAGCTCGCCTTTTTCCGTGAGGAACACCGGGGAGCTGTTTTTT. Amino acid sequence: CASSPFSVRNTGELFF.

This clone has just a few counts. The CDR3: CASSEDAGWGVSPQHF. DNA for the CDR3: TGTGCCAGCAGCGAAGACGCCGGGTGGGGGGTTTCACCCCAGCATTTT. V is TRBV7-6 and J is TRBJ1-5; a possible D gene is TRBD1 (5 bases). The CDR3 is 16 residues long. Germline CDR1 reads SGHVS; CDR2 reads FNYEAQ. V was clipped by 5 bases and J by 10 bases, with 24 bases between them. The complete variable domain, with remaining parts taken from reference TRBV7-6 and TRBJ1-5, reads GAGVSQSPRYKVTKRGQDVALRCDPISGHVSLYWYRQALGQGPEFLTYFNYEAQQDKSGLPNDRFSAERPEGSISTLTIQRTEQRDSAMYRCASSEDAGWGVSPQHFGDGTRLSIL.

CDR3 protein: CASSLLDSEQYF. The CDR3 region has the DNA TGTGCCAGCAGCTTGTTGGATAGCGAGCAGTACTTC. V usage is TRBV5-6 and J usage is TRBJ2-7; no reliable D call. Trimming removed 1 base from V and 6 bases from J, with 8 bases in between. The CDR3 covers 12 residues. The V gene's germline CDR1 is SGHDT and CDR2 YYEEEE.

In this sample, this clone turned up a few times. This rearrangement joins TRBV2 to TRBJ2-2; 11 bases are a match to TRBD1. The CDR3 is made up of 14 amino acids. V dropped 8 bases and J dropped 5; count of bases not matched to a gene: 4. The germline V gene encodes CDR1 SNHLY and CDR2 FYNNEI. The CDR3 DNA sequence: TGTGCCAGCGCGGACAGGGGGCGAACCGGGGAGCTGTTTTTT. Residues: CASADRGRTGELFF. Variable domain in full (rest from reference TRBV2 and TRBJ2-2): EPEVTQTPSHQVTQMGQEVILRCVPISNHLYFYWYRQILGQKVEFLVSFYNNEISEKSEIFDDQFSVERPDGSNFTLKIRSTKLEDSAMYFCASADRGRTGELFFGEGSRLTVL.

The chain combines TRBV15 with TRBJ2-4, with D possibly being TRBD1 (5 bases). Germline CDR1 LNHNV, CDR2 YYDKDF (reference sequence). There are 14 residues in the CDR3. The V gene lost 7 bases and the J gene lost 2 bases, with 12 bases spanning the gap. The CDR3 DNA reads TGTGCCACCACCCCGACAGTTACCAAAAACATTCAGTACTTC. Protein product: CATTPTVTKNIQYF.

Relative to its sample, this clone is medium-sized (0.01 to 0.1%). Other nucleotide sequences in the sample specify the same CDR3. V is TRBV18 and J is TRBJ1-5; no clear D gene. The CDR3 is 13 residues long. Germline CDR1 KGHSH, CDR2 LQKENI. With 3 bases removed from V and 5 bases from J, the gap between germline ends came to 8 bases. The CDR3 loop is CASSPGRDQPQHF. As DNA, the CDR3 is TGTGCCAGCTCACCGGGGAGGGATCAGCCCCAGCATTTT. Full variable domain (outside the CDR3, taken from reference TRBV18 and TRBJ1-5): NAGVMQNPRHLVRRRGQEARLRCSPMKGHSHVYWYRQLPEEGLKFMVYLQKENIIDESGMPKERFSAEFPKEGPSILRIQQVVRGDSAAYFCASSPGRDQPQHFGDGTRLSIL.

The chain has TRBV5-1 and TRBJ2-3; TRBD2 agrees at 13 bases. The junction had 8 bases not matched to a gene; V was cut back by 4 bases and J by 3 bases. The length of the CDR3 is 17 residues. Looked up from germline, CDR1 is SGHRS and CDR2 is YFSETQ. CDR3 bases: TGCGCCAGCAGCAAGAGGACTAGCGGGAGAGTGACAGATACGCAGTATTTT. Amino acids: CASSKRTSGRVTDTQYF.

A remark on this clone: Other DNA sequences in this specimen translate into the identical CDR3. The chain employs TRBV24-1 and TRBJ1-5; D is possibly TRBD1 (6 bases). Trimming cost V 1 base and J 4 bases, with 7 bases left between them. The CDR3 is 14 amino acids. Germline values: CDR1 KGHDR, CDR2 SFDVKD. CDR3 loop: CATSDFRGNQPQHF. The CDR3 DNA reads TGTGCCACCAGTGATTTTAGGGGGAATCAGCCCCAGCATTTT.

The chain combines TRBV12-3 or TRBV12-4 with TRBJ1-6; D call uncertain. The CDR3 has 13 amino acids. The ends were cut back, 4 bases at V and 10 bases at J, with 11 bases in the middle. The CDR3, as DNA: TGTGCCAGCAGTTACGGACTAAGATCACCCCTCCACTTT. This encodes CASSYGLRSPLHF.

This chain uses TRBV24-1 with TRBJ1-5; TRBD1 agrees at 7 bases. Unmatched junction bases numbered 5, after V lost 3 bases and J lost 4 bases. The CDR3 is made up of 15 amino acids. Germline loops: CDR1 KGHDR, CDR2 SFDVKD. Here the CDR3 DNA reads TGTGCCACCAGTGATCCTAGACAGGGTAATCAGCCCCAGCATTTT. As protein: CATSDPRQGNQPQHF.

The V and J genes are TRBV19 and TRBJ2-2, with 7 positions matching TRBD1. Germline-derived CDR1 and CDR2 are LNHDA and SQIVND (reference sequence). V was pared by 9 bases and J by 4 bases, with 11 bases of the junction left unmatched. The CDR3 loop spans 15 amino acids. In DNA, the CDR3 is TGTGCCAGCCGGAAACGACAGGGTACCACCGGGGAGCTGTTTTTT. Its protein is CASRKRQGTTGELFF. Variable domain in full (rest from reference TRBV19 and TRBJ2-2): DGGITQSPKYLFRKEGQNVTLSCEQNLNHDAMYWYRQDPGQGLRLIYYSQIVNDFQKGDIAEGYSVSREKKESFPLTVTSAQKNPTAFYLCASRKRQGTTGELFFGEGSRLTVL.

The J gene is TRBJ1-1, the V gene TRBV20-1; possibly TRBD1 for D (6 bases). In germline, CDR1 is DFQATT, CDR2 SNEGSKA (reference sequence). CDR3 length: 11 amino acids. Trimming stripped 4 bases from V and 6 bases from J, with 9 bases between. The DNA for the CDR3 is TGCAGTGCTACCCGGACAGCTGAAGCTTTCTTT. Translating gives CSATRTAEAFF.

V is TRBV11-3 and J is TRBJ2-7; TRBD2 matches at 10 bases. The CDR3 has 14 residues. V shed 2 bases and J 2 bases; nucleotides not matched to a gene: 0. Looked up from germline, CDR1 is SGHNT and CDR2 is YENEEA. The CDR3 reads CASSLTSGTYEQYF. CDR3 sequence (DNA): TGTGCCAGCAGCTTAACTAGCGGGACCTACGAGCAGTACTTC.

This chain joins TRBV29-1 and TRBJ1-1; 9 bases align to TRBD1. J was trimmed by 6 bases and V by 3 bases; bases with no gene match: 8. Looked up from germline, CDR1 is SQVTM and CDR2 is ANQGSEA. The CDR3 covers 14 residues. The CDR3 DNA reads TGCAGCGTTGAGCTGGGACAGGGTAGGGCTGAAGCTTTCTTT. Its protein is CSVELGQGRAEAFF.